The next 24 T cell receptor beta chains were all read from a single sample in a study of high-grade serous ovarian cancer treatment subgroups (dated by TCRdb to the early 2020s). The tumor samples were collected prior to definitive surgery or chemotherapy. Receptor amplification or capture employed the immunoSEQ multiplex PCR assay. The clones in this table, taken by TCRdb from immuneACCESS, are in-frame only. Not every clone is retained; where verified, under half of the shortfall comes from an unresolved V gene, and the cause of the rest is unknown. For this sample the table gives 5,800 or so clones, of which roughly 72% were detected only once. The ten top clones hold roughly 7.5% of the sample. The sample consisted of tumor tissue. Receptor source: a human donor with high-grade serous ovarian cancer.

The chain combines TRBV29-1 with TRBJ1-2; no firm D call. V dropped 2 bases and J dropped 8 bases, with 12 bases sitting between them. CDR3 length equals 12 residues. The germline gives CDR1 SQVTM, CDR2 ANQGSEA. In DNA form, the CDR3 reads TGCAGCGTTGAATGGCAAGCGTCGGGCTACACCTTC. It encodes CSVEWQASGYTF.

The chain's CDR3 is CASSDDRLGEQFF. The DNA of the CDR3 is TGTGCCAGCAGTGATGACAGACTAGGTGAGCAGTTCTTC. V usage is TRBV6-4 and J usage is TRBJ2-1, with a possible D match to TRBD2 (6 bases). Germline V lookup: CDR1 MRHNA, CDR2 SNTAGT. V lost 3 bases to trimming and J lost 9 bases, with 12 bases between them. The CDR3 runs 13 residues.

This chain joins TRBV9 and TRBJ2-5, with D possibly being TRBD2 (5 bases). The CDR3 is made up of 14 amino acids. V was pared by 0 bases and J by 5 bases, with 11 bases between. CDR1 is SGDLS, CDR2 YYNGEE, per germline. The CDR3 DNA follows: TGTGCCAGCAGCGTAGATCCTACGGGGGAGACCCAGTACTTC. It is translated as CASSVDPTGETQYF.

The chain links TRBV18 to TRBJ1-4; 7 nucleotides align to TRBD1. CDR1 and CDR2 (germline): KGHSH, LQKENI. The length of the CDR3 is 15 residues. V was clipped by 5 bases and J by 0 bases; unmatched bases: 3. The CDR3 sequence is CASSTQGATNEKLFF. DNA of the CDR3: TGTGCCAGCTCAACCCAGGGGGCAACTAATGAAAAACTGTTTTTT.

There are a few counts of this clone. The chain recombines TRBV6-5 with TRBJ1-5, with D possibly TRBD1 on 5 matching bases. V lost 6 bases, J lost 0 bases, and 12 bases lay in between. The CDR3 runs to 15 residues. Germline loops: CDR1 MNHEY, CDR2 SVGAGI. The CDR3 DNA follows: TGTGCCAGCAGACTGGGACGGTATAGCAATCAGCCCCAGCATTTT. Protein: CASRLGRYSNQPQHF.

The chain couples TRBV6-5 to TRBJ2-7; D might be TRBD1 (6 bases). The ends were cut back, 7 bases at V and 6 bases at J, with 13 bases in the middle. The CDR3 covers 12 residues. CDR1 is MNHEY and CDR2 is SVGAGI in the germline V gene. CDR3 sequence reads: CASISQGLEQYF. CDR3 coding DNA: TGTGCCAGCATCAGTCAGGGGCTCGAGCAGTACTTC.

The V gene is TRBV5-1, the J gene TRBJ2-1; TRBD2 matches 10 bases. Per the germline V gene, CDR1 is SGHRS and CDR2 is YFSETQ. The J segment lost 6 bases and the V segment lost 4 bases, leaving 7 bases of the junction unmatched. The CDR3 has 15 residues. The CDR3 nucleotides are TGCGCCAGCAGCGCTATAGCGGGGGGAAGCAATGAGCAGTTCTTC. Amino acids: CASSAIAGGSNEQFF. The full variable domain, with the rest looked up from reference TRBV5-1 and TRBJ2-1, is KAGVTQTPRYLIKTRGQQVTLSCSPISGHRSVSWYQQTPGQGLQFLFEYFSETQRNKGNFPGRFSGRQFSNSRSEMNVSTLELGDSALYLCASSAIAGGSNEQFFGPGTRLTVL.

The chain carries TRBV10-1 and TRBJ1-5; D unresolved. Germline V gene sequence: CDR1 WNHNN, CDR2 SYGVQD (reference sequence). V was clipped by 5 bases and J by 5 bases, with 10 bases between them. The CDR3 length is 13 residues. The CDR3 DNA reads as TGCGCCAGCAGTCCCCAACTCGATCAGCCCCAGCATTTT. Translating gives CASSPQLDQPQHF.

The V gene is TRBV15, the J gene TRBJ1-4, with TRBD1 matching over 9 bases. Germline V gene data show CDR1 as LNHNV and CDR2 as YYDKDF (reference sequence). CDR3 length equals 14 residues. V shed 3 bases and J 8 bases; nucleotides not matched to a gene: 4. For the CDR3, the DNA is TGTGCCACCAGCAGGGACAGGGGATGGGAAAAACTGTTTTTT. Translated: CATSRDRGWEKLFF.

The chain has TRBV28 and TRBJ2-2; the match to TRBD2 covers 10 bases. V lost 6 bases and J lost 3; bases outside the gene matches: 10. The germline CDR1 and CDR2 sequences are MDHEN and SYDVKM. CDR3 length equals 17 residues. CDR3 coding DNA: TGTGCCAGCAGCCCAGTCCCCCTAGCGGGGGACACCGGGGAGCTGTTTTTT. Translated: CASSPVPLAGDTGELFF.

This CDR3 is CASSYSTGLGEQYF. The CDR3, as DNA: TGTGCCAGCAGTTACAGTACGGGGTTGGGCGAGCAGTACTTC. The rearrangement links TRBV6-5 to TRBJ2-7, with a tentative D call TRBD2 (5 bases). The V end lost 2 bases, the J end lost 6 bases, and 14 bases lay between the germline ends. This CDR3 contains 14 residues. Germline-derived CDR1 and CDR2 are MNHEY and SVGAGI.

This clone was observed a few times. The chain couples TRBV4-1 to TRBJ1-4, with D possibly being TRBD1 (5 bases). There are 12 residues in the CDR3. The germline V gene has CDR1 MGHRA and CDR2 YSYEKL. Trimming removed 9 bases from V and 4 bases from J, with 9 bases in between. CDR3 region: CASRDLNEKLFF. The CDR3 DNA reads as TGCGCCAGTCGGGACCTTAATGAAAAACTGTTTTTT.

This chain joins TRBV11-2 and TRBJ2-5; no definite D call. The J call may be faulty, since TRBJ2-7 better matches the DNA end. CDR3 length: 15 residues. Germline loops: CDR1 SGHAT, CDR2 FQNNGV. CDR3 nucleotides: TGTGCCAGCAGCTTAGAACCGGCATCCTACTACGAGCAGTACTTC. Its protein is CASSLEPASYYEQYF.

The genes are TRBV6-6 and TRBJ2-3, with a tentative D call TRBD1 (5 bases). This CDR3 has 14 amino acids. V lost 2 bases and J lost 6, with 12 bases in between. CDR1 MNHNY and CDR2 SVGAGI come from the germline V gene (reference sequence). CDR3 sequence: CASSYGFAGDTQYF. The DNA of the CDR3 is TGTGCCAGCAGTTACGGCTTCGCAGGGGATACGCAGTATTTT.

This chain links TRBV28 with TRBJ2-5; TRBD1 agrees at 10 bases. This CDR3 has 16 residues. The trim removed 5 bases at V and 2 bases at J, leaving 8 bases unmatched. Germline V gives CDR1 MDHEN, CDR2 SYDVKM. The CDR3 DNA follows: TGTGCCAGCAGTCCGGACAGGGGGGAAGAACAAGAGACCCAGTACTTC. Its translation: CASSPDRGEEQETQYF.

This clone was counted only a few times. V is TRBV4-1 and J is TRBJ2-7, with D uncertain. Trimming removed 4 bases at V and 3 bases at J, with 19 bases between. CDR1 is MGHRA, CDR2 YSYEKL, per germline. This CDR3 has 16 residues. The CDR3 coding sequence is TGCGCCAGCAGCCTAAGCCCCCTGACACTCTACTACGAGCAGTACTTC. It specifies CASSLSPLTLYYEQYF.

In this sample, this clone turned up a few times. This chain uses TRBV9 with TRBJ1-2, with 8 nucleotides matching TRBD1. Germline values: CDR1 SGDLS, CDR2 YYNGEE. With V trimmed by 4 bases and J by 8 bases, 13 bases remained unmatched. This CDR3 has 15 amino acids. The CDR3 sequence: CASSLGPGGAGGYTF. The CDR3 DNA reads as TGTGCCAGCAGCCTTGGGCCAGGGGGCGCAGGAGGCTACACCTTC.

CDR3 nucleotide sequence: TGTGCCAGCACCAGGCAAGGGGCCCAAGAGACCCAGTACTTC. Its translation is CASTRQGAQETQYF. The chain recombines TRBV7-9 with TRBJ2-5, with a tentative D call TRBD1 (5 bases). Trimming removed 7 bases from V and 1 base from J, with 13 bases in between. This CDR3 region has 14 residues. From germline, CDR1 is SEHNR and CDR2 FQNEAQ (reference sequence).

The chain combines TRBV6-6 with TRBJ1-5, with D possibly being TRBD1 (5 bases). Germline CDR1 MNHNY, CDR2 SVGAGI (reference sequence). This CDR3 is 14 amino acids long. Trimming took 7 bases from V and 3 from J, leaving 13 bases between them. CDR3 DNA sequence: TGTGCCAGCATGGGACGGGCTCTCAATCAGCCCCAGCATTTT. As protein: CASMGRALNQPQHF.

The V and J genes are TRBV14 and TRBJ2-5; TRBD2 might be the D (6 bases). The J call is uncertain, as TRBJ2-7 better fits the DNA end. CDR1 is SGHDN and CDR2 is FVKESK in the germline V gene. The CDR3 is 14 residues long. CDR3 DNA: TGTGCCAGCAGCCAAGTGGCGGGGCCCTACGAGCAGTACTTC. The encoded protein is CASSQVAGPYEQYF.

This clone showed up just a few times. The chain combines TRBV4-3 with TRBJ1-4; no reliable D call. The CDR3 sequence is 15 residues long. Germline lookup yields CDR1 LGHNA and CDR2 YSLEER. V lost 0 bases and J lost 6, with 11 bases in between. CDR3: CASSQDPYEDEKLFF. CDR3 bases: TGCGCCAGCAGCCAAGATCCCTACGAGGATGAAAAACTGTTTTTT.

The V and J genes are TRBV5-6 and TRBJ1-2; possible D gene TRBD1, 5 bases. Looked up from germline, CDR1 is SGHDT and CDR2 is YYEEEE. The V and J ends lost 4 bases and 6 bases respectively, with 13 bases between them. This CDR3 comprises 13 residues. CDR3 nucleotides: TGTGCCAGCAGCCTTTATCGGGGGAATGGCTACACCTTC. This translates into CASSLYRGNGYTF.

V usage is TRBV19 and J usage is TRBJ1-4, with D uncertain. Germline lookup yields CDR1 LNHDA and CDR2 SQIVND (reference sequence). This CDR3 has 14 amino acids. Trimming pared 3 bases from V and 10 bases from J, leaving 15 bases between. The CDR3 nucleotides read TGTGCCAGTAGTATGGTAGAGGGAGTGGCAAAACTGTTTTTT. Residues: CASSMVEGVAKLFF.

This chain links TRBV4-2 with TRBJ1-5; unclear D gene. This CDR3 has 15 amino acids. V was clipped by 0 bases and J by 5 bases, with 11 bases between them. CDR1 is LGHNA, CDR2 YNFKEQ, per germline. The CDR3 spells CASSQDLADDQPQHF. The DNA for the CDR3 is TGTGCCAGCAGCCAAGATCTAGCGGACGATCAGCCCCAGCATTTT.